Below, 2 T cell receptor beta chains from the same sample are listed, as sequenced in a study of shared clonotypes between healthy human individuals. Repertoires were generated with immunoSEQ multiplex PCR, while TCRdb's copy carries only in-frame clones and drops some. The table shows some 2.1 million clones, with 95% occurring only once. Specimen: naive CD4+ T cells sorted from blood. Subset here: CD45RA+ positively selected. The receptors shown here come from a man aged 18 to 29 in good health.

The rearrangement uses TRBV19 and TRBJ1-6, with D tentatively TRBD1 (6 bases). The CDR3 runs to 15 residues. Trimming cost V 5 bases and J 8 bases, with 16 bases left between them. CDR1 LNHDA and CDR2 SQIVND come from the germline V gene (reference sequence). The CDR3 nucleotides read TGTGCCAGTAGTCCGGGGGGCGTGTGGGATTCACCCCTCCACTTT. Amino acids: CASSPGGVWDSPLHF.

V usage is TRBV7-2 and J usage is TRBJ2-2; D may be TRBD2 (6 bases). The CDR3 sequence is 16 residues long. Germline V CDR1 and CDR2: SGHTA, FQGNSA. V was clipped by 3 bases and J by 3 bases, with 14 bases between them. The DNA for the CDR3 is TGTGCCAGCAGCTTCTTCCGGGACTTTCACACCGGGGAGCTGTTTTTT. Amino acid sequence: CASSFFRDFHTGELFF.